These T cell receptor beta chains were read from a single sample in a study of cytomegalovirus exposure and HLA in healthy donors. The data were produced by immunoSEQ multiplex PCR, yet TCRdb's version contains in-frame clones alone and is incomplete. Of some 150,000 clones listed, less than 90% are singletons. Sequences were obtained from PBMCs. The receptor set was obtained from a man in his forties or fifties in good health and CMV-seronegative. Each CDR3 is given with its conserved first and last residue. The order of the fields is D gene, V gene, J gene, clone size, CDR3 protein, CDR3 DNA. A D gene is named only where the DNA matches it firmly. Size values are once, few and many counts, or a class for expanded clones, and some rows have none.

>TRBD2|TRBV5-6|TRBJ2-7|NA
CASTLGSAGAREQYF
TGTGCCAGCACCCTGGGGTCAGCGGGAGCAAGGGAGCAGTACTTC
>NA|TRBV7-9|TRBJ1-1|NA
CSSSLGQNEAFF
TGTTCCAGCAGCTTAGGCCAGAACGAAGCTTTCTTT
>NA|TRBV10-2|TRBJ1-1|NA
CASSEHPRGHLNTEAFF
TGCGCCAGCAGTGAACATCCCAGGGGACATCTGAACACTGAAGCTTTCTTT
>TRBD1|TRBV7-3|TRBJ1-1|medium-sized
CASSLQGANTEAFF
TGTGCCAGCAGCTTACAGGGGGCGAACACTGAAGCTTTCTTT
>NA|TRBV6-5|TRBJ1-5|NA
CASSHRAGNQPQHF
TGTGCCAGCAGTCACCGGGCGGGGAATCAGCCCCAGCATTTT
>TRBD1|TRBV19|TRBJ2-2|NA
CASSIGAGGIGELFF
TGTGCCAGTAGTATAGGGGCAGGGGGTATCGGGGAGCTGTTTTTT
>NA|TRBV18|TRBJ1-1|NA
CASSPMEGTEAFF
TGTGCCAGCTCACCAATGGAGGGGACTGAAGCTTTCTTT
>NA|TRBV28|TRBJ2-5|once
CASRKSGQETQYF
TGTGCCAGCAGGAAGTCGGGGCAAGAGACCCAGTACTTC
>NA|TRBV7-6|TRBJ2-2|NA
CASSLEAGGGELFF
TGTGCCAGCAGCTTAGAGGCCGGGGGTGGGGAGCTGTTTTTT
>TRBD1|TRBV29-1|TRBJ1-3|NA
CSVGGQGVSGNTIYF
TGCAGCGTTGGGGGACAGGGGGTGTCTGGAAACACCATATATTTT
>TRBD2|TRBV12-5|TRBJ2-1|NA
CASGLLLAGGFYNEQFF
TGTGCTAGTGGCCTCCTCCTAGCGGGGGGCTTCTACAATGAGCAGTTCTTC
>NA|TRBV7-9|TRBJ1-4|few
CASSTTGLANEKLFF
TGTGCCAGCAGCACCACAGGGCTGGCTAATGAAAAACTGTTTTTT
>NA|TRBV9|TRBJ1-6|NA
CASSVEEQPAANSPLHF
TGTGCCAGCAGCGTAGAAGAACAGCCGGCCGCTAATTCACCCCTCCACTTT
>NA|TRBV5-8|TRBJ2-7|NA
CASSLADYEQYF
TGTGCCAGCAGCTTGGCAGACTACGAGCAGTACTTC
>TRBD1|TRBV27|TRBJ2-7|NA
CASSLVDRAYEQYF
TGTGCCAGCAGTTTAGTTGACAGGGCCTACGAGCAGTACTTC
>TRBD2|TRBV30|TRBJ2-3|NA
CAWSAGLAGADTQYF
TGTGCCTGGAGTGCGGGACTAGCGGGAGCAGATACGCAGTATTTT
>NA|TRBV11-3|TRBJ2-1|once
CASASGRGIHNEQFF
TGTGCCAGCGCCAGTGGTAGGGGGATACACAATGAGCAGTTCTTC
>TRBD2|TRBV6-5|TRBJ2-7|once
CASRHGLAGDEQYF
TGTGCCAGCAGACACGGACTAGCGGGAGACGAGCAGTACTTC
>NA|TRBV6-5|TRBJ1-1|NA
CASSYSEPGLNTEAFF
TGTGCCAGCAGTTACTCGGAGCCGGGATTGAACACTGAAGCTTTCTTT
>TRBD2|TRBV6-4|TRBJ2-2|NA
CASSSGTSGTGELFF
TGTGCCAGCAGTTCCGGGACTAGCGGCACCGGGGAGCTGTTTTTT
>TRBD2|TRBV6-1|TRBJ2-1|NA
CASSEGLAGVNEQFF
TGTGCCAGCAGTGAAGGACTAGCGGGAGTAAATGAGCAGTTCTTC
>NA|TRBV18|TRBJ2-6|NA
CASSPRQSSSGANVLTF
TGTGCCAGCTCACCACGTCAATCTAGCTCTGGGGCCAACGTCCTGACTTTC
>NA|TRBV7-9|TRBJ1-5|NA
CASSSSPQGHSNQPQHF
TGTGCCAGCAGCTCATCCCCCCAGGGACATAGCAATCAGCCCCAGCATTTT
>NA|TRBV6-6|TRBJ2-1|NA
CASSYSRNKNNEQFF
TGTGCCAGCAGTTACTCGCGCAATAAGAACAATGAGCAGTTCTTC
>NA|TRBV4-3|TRBJ2-1|NA
CASSQDQGRDEQFF
TGCGCCAGCAGCCAAGATCAGGGGAGGGATGAGCAGTTCTTC
>NA|TRBV27|TRBJ1-6|NA
CASSLNFRTAVNSPLHF
TGTGCCAGCAGTTTAAATTTTCGGACAGCCGTTAATTCACCCCTCCACTTT
>TRBD1|TRBV29-1|TRBJ2-7|NA
CSAGTDRGYNEQYF
TGCAGCGCTGGAACAGACAGGGGCTACAACGAGCAGTACTTC
>NA|TRBV2|TRBJ2-3|NA
CASSEFGRATDTQYF
TGTGCCAGCAGTGAATTCGGCAGGGCTACAGATACGCAGTATTTT
>NA|TRBV7-2|TRBJ1-1|NA
CASSLAVGHLNTEAFF
TGTGCCAGCAGCTTAGCGGTAGGACACTTGAACACTGAAGCTTTCTTT
>NA|TRBV29-1|TRBJ1-4|once
CSAEGGAGEKLFF
TGCAGCGCCGAGGGGGGGGCCGGAGAAAAACTGTTTTTT
>TRBD1|TRBV27|TRBJ1-3|few
CASSTGGSDTIYF
TGTGCCAGCAGCACAGGGGGGTCGGACACCATATATTTT
>TRBD2|TRBV11-2|TRBJ2-7|NA
CASSQSGRGASYEQYF
TGTGCCAGCAGCCAAAGCGGGCGGGGGGCGTCCTACGAGCAGTACTTC
>NA|TRBV30|TRBJ1-1|NA
CAWTYGWRLMNTEAFF
TGTGCCTGGACTTACGGCTGGCGGCTAATGAACACTGAAGCTTTCTTT
>NA|TRBV28|TRBJ1-6|NA
CASSSGTHNSPLHF
TGTGCCAGCAGTTCCGGGACTCATAATTCACCCCTCCACTTT
>NA|TRBV7-2|TRBJ1-5|NA
CASSLGQYSNQPQHF
TGTGCCAGCAGCTTAGGACAGTATAGCAATCAGCCCCAGCATTTT
>NA|TRBV27|TRBJ2-7|NA
CASSLLGAYEQYF
TGTGCCAGCAGCCTCCTGGGAGCCTACGAGCAGTACTTC
>NA|TRBV2|TRBJ2-7|NA
CASSEGTVSSYEQYF
TGTGCCAGCAGTGAAGGGACAGTAAGCTCCTACGAGCAGTACTTC
>TRBD2|TRBV25-1|TRBJ2-5|NA
CASSDSGGNQETQYF
TGTGCCAGCAGTGATAGCGGGGGGAATCAAGAGACCCAGTACTTC
>NA|TRBV14|TRBJ1-6|NA
CASSQDLGASPLHF
TGTGCCAGCAGCCAAGATCTAGGTGCTTCACCCCTCCACTTT
>TRBD2|TRBV15|TRBJ2-3|once
CATSRDRSGGTDTQYF
TGTGCCACCAGCAGAGATAGGAGCGGGGGCACAGATACGCAGTATTTT
>TRBD2|TRBV30|TRBJ2-7|NA
CAWSRRLAESYEQYF
TGTGCCTGGAGTAGAAGACTAGCGGAGTCCTACGAGCAGTACTTC
>TRBD2|TRBV5-4|TRBJ2-5|NA
CASSPPSGSGETQYF
TGTGCCAGCAGTCCTCCTAGCGGGAGTGGGGAGACCCAGTACTTC
>TRBD1|TRBV23-1|TRBJ2-7|NA
CASSRAGTGTYEQYF
TGCGCCAGCAGTCGAGCCGGGACAGGGACCTACGAGCAGTACTTC
>NA|TRBV19|TRBJ1-5|NA
CASTWAGGNQPQHF
TGTGCCAGCACCTGGGCGGGGGGGAATCAGCCCCAGCATTTT
>NA|TRBV4-2|TRBJ1-4|few
CASSQDDPRANEKLFF
TGTGCCAGCAGCCAAGATGATCCCAGGGCTAATGAAAAACTGTTTTTT
>NA|TRBV2|TRBJ2-7|NA
CASSEAGQAYEQYF
TGTGCCAGCAGTGAGGCGGGGCAGGCCTACGAGCAGTACTTC
>TRBD2|TRBV11-2|TRBJ2-5|NA
CASSPPARLAGGGETQYF
TGTGCCAGCAGTCCACCCGCCCGACTAGCGGGAGGGGGAGAGACCCAGTACTTC
>TRBD2|TRBV30|TRBJ2-1|NA
CAWSLLAGSTDEQFF
TGTGCCTGGAGTCTACTAGCGGGGAGTACTGATGAGCAGTTCTTC
>TRBD2|TRBV5-5|TRBJ2-3|once
CASSGDPRLAGYTDTQYF
TGTGCCAGCAGCGGGGACCCGCGACTAGCGGGATACACAGATACGCAGTATTTT
>NA|TRBV5-6|TRBJ2-3|NA
CASSPDSAEGTQYF
TGTGCCAGCAGCCCCGACTCTGCCGAAGGTACGCAGTATTTT
>TRBD1|TRBV28|TRBJ1-4|NA
CASSSRGRVNEKLFF
TGTGCCAGCAGTTCTAGGGGGCGGGTTAATGAAAAACTGTTTTTT